The 8 T cell receptor beta chains in this list originate from one sample, sequenced in a study of blood T cell repertoires in COVID-19. Method: immunoSEQ multiplex PCR; TCRdb's copy keeps in-frame clones and lacks some. The table shows about 46,000 clones, with 80% to 90% occurring only once. Input material: peripheral blood. The receptors stem from a human donor with active COVID-19. The donor label of this sample is uncertain.

The V and J genes are TRBV5-5 and TRBJ2-5; no reliable D call. This CDR3 has 14 amino acids. Germline assignment: CDR1 SGHKS and CDR2 YYEKEE (reference sequence). The V gene lost 0 bases and the J gene lost 6 bases, with 12 bases spanning the gap. The CDR3 sequence is CASSLDAGSKTQYF. The CDR3 DNA reads as TGTGCCAGCAGCTTGGATGCAGGATCAAAGACCCAGTACTTC.

The table lists this clone with a count of one. The chain is built from TRBV5-6 and TRBJ1-5, with a possible D match to TRBD1 (5 bases). The germline V gene encodes CDR1 SGHDT and CDR2 YYEEEE. Trimming took 2 bases from V and 3 from J, leaving 15 bases between them. The CDR3 totals 16 residues. The CDR3 here is CASSFQGRSSNQPQHF. Here the CDR3 DNA reads TGTGCCAGCAGCTTTCAGGGCAGGTCGTCCAATCAGCCCCAGCATTTT.

The chain employs TRBV15 and TRBJ2-5; 9 bases align to TRBD2. The germline CDR1 and CDR2 sequences are LNHNV and YYDKDF (reference sequence). The CDR3 has 14 amino acids. V dropped 7 bases and J dropped 4; count of bases not matched to a gene: 7. The CDR3 reads CATTAGGPSETQYF. The CDR3 DNA sequence: TGTGCCACCACGGCGGGGGGGCCTTCAGAGACCCAGTACTTC. The full variable domain, rest sourced from reference TRBV15 and TRBJ2-5, is DAMVIQNPRYQVTQFGKPVTLSCSQTLNHNVMYWYQQKSSQAPKLLFHYYDKDFNNEADTPDNFQSRRPNTSFCFLDIRSPGLGDTAMYLCATTAGGPSETQYFGPGTRLLVL.

This clone has more than one count but fewer than ten. The chain joins TRBV5-1 to TRBJ2-1; tentative D call: TRBD2 (5 bases). Germline V lookup: CDR1 SGHRS, CDR2 YFSETQ. The CDR3 sequence is 15 residues long. V lost 0 bases to trimming and J lost 7 bases, with 14 bases between them. In DNA form, the CDR3 reads TGCGCCAGCAGCTTGGGTTACGGGGTAGCGAATGAGCAGTTCTTC. Translated: CASSLGYGVANEQFF.

V usage is TRBV4-1 and J usage is TRBJ2-7; the D gene is possibly TRBD2 (6 bases). The CDR3 has 16 residues. Per the germline V gene, CDR1 is MGHRA and CDR2 is YSYEKL. V lost 4 bases to trimming and J lost 0 bases, with 16 bases between them. The CDR3: CASSLSVQDYSYEQYF. For the CDR3, the DNA is TGCGCCAGCAGCCTAAGCGTCCAGGACTACTCCTACGAGCAGTACTTC.

The chain has TRBV25-1 and TRBJ2-7; a possible D gene is TRBD1 (5 bases). Germline-derived CDR1 and CDR2 are MGHDK and SYGVNS. Trimming took off 4 bases at V and 5 bases at J, with 12 bases between the two ends. There are 13 residues in the CDR3. CDR3 loop: CASSGRQTNEQYF. Written as DNA, the CDR3 is TGTGCCAGCAGTGGGCGACAGACCAACGAGCAGTACTTC.

This chain uses TRBV11-2 with TRBJ2-3, with a weak D call TRBD1 (6 bases). Germline CDR1 is SGHAT and CDR2 is FQNNGV. The CDR3 consists of 13 residues. Between the trimmed V and J ends, which lost 8 bases and 0 bases, there was a span of 9 bases. The CDR3 nucleotides read TGTGCCAGCGGGGGCCCTAGCACAGATACGCAGTATTTT. Translating it yields CASGGPSTDTQYF.

V is TRBV18 and J is TRBJ2-7, with D unclear. The ends were cut back, 3 bases at V and 4 bases at J, with 10 bases in the middle. The CDR3 contains 13 residues. Germline V gene lookup returns CDR1 KGHSH and CDR2 LQKENI. CDR3 bases: TGTGCCAGCTCACCTTCTTCAGATTACGAGCAGTACTTC. This codes for CASSPSSDYEQYF.